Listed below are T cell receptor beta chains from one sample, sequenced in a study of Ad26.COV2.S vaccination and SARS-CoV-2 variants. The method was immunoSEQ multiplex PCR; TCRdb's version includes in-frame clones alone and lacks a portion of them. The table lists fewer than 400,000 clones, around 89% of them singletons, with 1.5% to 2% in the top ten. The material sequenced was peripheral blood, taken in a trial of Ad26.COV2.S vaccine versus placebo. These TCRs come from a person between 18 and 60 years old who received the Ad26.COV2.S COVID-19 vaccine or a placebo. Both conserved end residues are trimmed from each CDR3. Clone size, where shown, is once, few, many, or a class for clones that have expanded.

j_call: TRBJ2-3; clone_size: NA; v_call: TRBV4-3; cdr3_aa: ASSQDASRSHTDTQY
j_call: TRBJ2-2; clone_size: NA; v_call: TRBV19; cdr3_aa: ATTAVPGVIGELF
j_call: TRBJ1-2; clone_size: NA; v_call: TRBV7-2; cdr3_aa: ASSQRGGNYGYT
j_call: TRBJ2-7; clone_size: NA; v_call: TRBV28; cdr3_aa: ASSPPGGPYEQY
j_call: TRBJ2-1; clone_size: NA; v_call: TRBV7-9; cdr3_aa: ASSQFSYNEQF
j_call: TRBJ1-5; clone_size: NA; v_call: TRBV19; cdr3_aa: ASSISGSGQPQH
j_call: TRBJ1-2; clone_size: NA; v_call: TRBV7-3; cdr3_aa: ASSLAIPTHYGYT
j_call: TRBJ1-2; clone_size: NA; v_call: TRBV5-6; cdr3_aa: ASTFRTDSYGYT
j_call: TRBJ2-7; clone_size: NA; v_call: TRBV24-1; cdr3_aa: ATSDRDDYEQY
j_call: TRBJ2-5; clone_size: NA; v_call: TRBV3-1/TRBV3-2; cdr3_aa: ASSQLRVKGKTQY
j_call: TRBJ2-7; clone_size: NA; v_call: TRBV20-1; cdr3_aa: SASTGLAGGIYEQY
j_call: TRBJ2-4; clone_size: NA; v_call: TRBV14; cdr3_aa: ASSRGYIQY
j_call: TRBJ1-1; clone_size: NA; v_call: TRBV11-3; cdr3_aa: ASSLDPTPNTEAF
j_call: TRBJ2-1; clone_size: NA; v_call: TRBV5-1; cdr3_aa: ASSGGLAGGHYNEQF
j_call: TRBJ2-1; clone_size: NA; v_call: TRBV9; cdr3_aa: ASLKGTGSGPGYNEQF
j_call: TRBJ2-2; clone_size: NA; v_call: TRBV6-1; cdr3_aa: ASSEVKGTGELF
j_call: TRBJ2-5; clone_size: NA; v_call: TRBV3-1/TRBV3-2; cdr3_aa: ASSQPTVRETQY
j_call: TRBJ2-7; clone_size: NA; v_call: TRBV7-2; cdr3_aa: ASSTQMGLSIYEQY
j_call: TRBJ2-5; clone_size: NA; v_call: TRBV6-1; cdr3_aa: ASSEWSNRAGETQY
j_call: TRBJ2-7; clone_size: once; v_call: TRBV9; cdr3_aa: ASSVGSSGSLDEQY
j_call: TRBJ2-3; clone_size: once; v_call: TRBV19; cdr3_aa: ASSPNAGITQY
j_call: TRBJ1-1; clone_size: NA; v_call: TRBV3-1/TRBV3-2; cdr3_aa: ASSQGTGVVTEAF
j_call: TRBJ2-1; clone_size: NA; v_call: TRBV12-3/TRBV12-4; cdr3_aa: ASTERVDEQF
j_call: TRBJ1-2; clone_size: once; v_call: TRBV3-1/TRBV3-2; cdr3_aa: ASSQRDRDYGYT
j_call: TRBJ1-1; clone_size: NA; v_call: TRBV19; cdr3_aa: ASGTVNTEAF
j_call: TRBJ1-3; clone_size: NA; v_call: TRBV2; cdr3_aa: ASSEGQTGNTIY
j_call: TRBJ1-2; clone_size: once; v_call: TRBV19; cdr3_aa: ASSIWWGREGYT
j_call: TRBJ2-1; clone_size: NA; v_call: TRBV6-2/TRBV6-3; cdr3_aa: ASSRQTGVILGEQF
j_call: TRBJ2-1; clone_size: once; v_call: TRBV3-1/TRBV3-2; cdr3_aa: ASSRLAGVKGNEQF
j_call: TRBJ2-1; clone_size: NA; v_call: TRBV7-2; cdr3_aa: ASSLAGGRTLYNEQF
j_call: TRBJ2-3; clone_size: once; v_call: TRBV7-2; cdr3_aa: ASSFTRTPRGDTQY
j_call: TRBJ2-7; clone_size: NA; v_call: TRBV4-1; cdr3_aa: ASSQVGLADPSSYEQY
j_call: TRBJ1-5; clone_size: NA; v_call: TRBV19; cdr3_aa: ATSTGGAGNQPQH
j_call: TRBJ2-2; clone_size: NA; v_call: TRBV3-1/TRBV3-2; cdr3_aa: ASSRGAGELF
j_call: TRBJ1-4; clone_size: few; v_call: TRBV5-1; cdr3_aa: ASSRTGGPGEKLF
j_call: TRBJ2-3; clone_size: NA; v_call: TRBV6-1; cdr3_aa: ASSEPSGRTSDTQY
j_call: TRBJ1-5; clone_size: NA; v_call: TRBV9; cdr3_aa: ASSATQGGLNQPQH
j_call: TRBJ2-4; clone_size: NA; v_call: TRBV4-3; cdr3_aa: ASSQDRQGGNIQY
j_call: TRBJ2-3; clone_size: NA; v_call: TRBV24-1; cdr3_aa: ATSAWGMGTDTQY
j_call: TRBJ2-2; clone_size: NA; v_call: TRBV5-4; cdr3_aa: ASSFGLMTGELF
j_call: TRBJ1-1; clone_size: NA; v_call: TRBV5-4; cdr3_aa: ASSFDRNTEAF
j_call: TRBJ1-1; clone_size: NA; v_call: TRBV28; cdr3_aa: ASSLFPGTGAF
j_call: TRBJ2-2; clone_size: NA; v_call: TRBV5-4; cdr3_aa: ASSWTSGSFTGELF
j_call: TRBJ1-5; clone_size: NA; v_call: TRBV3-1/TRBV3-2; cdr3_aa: ASSQEGTIGQPQH
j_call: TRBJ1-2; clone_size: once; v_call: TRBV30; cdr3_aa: AWSVKTGTNYGYT
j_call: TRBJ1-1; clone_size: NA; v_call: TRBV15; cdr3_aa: ATSRGVGNTEAF
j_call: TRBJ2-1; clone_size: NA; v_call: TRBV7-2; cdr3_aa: ASSLGLAEPISQF
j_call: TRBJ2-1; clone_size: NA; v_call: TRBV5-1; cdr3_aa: ASSLGTSGRVDEQF
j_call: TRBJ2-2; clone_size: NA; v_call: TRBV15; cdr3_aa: ATSRDRAGVTGELF
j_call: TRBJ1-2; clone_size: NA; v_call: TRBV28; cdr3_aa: ASMGAASRDGYT